Following are 3 T cell receptor beta chains from one sample sequenced in a study of blood T cells in healthy people across ages. Sample-barcoded 5' priming and a J-beta primer mix drove a second PCR of roughly 7 to 11 cycles. TCRdb re-called the 5' RACE reads with MiXCR, one entry per CDR3 protein. Here the sample spans some 920,000 distinct CDR3 sequences, roughly 50% being singletons. The sample consisted of blood. The receptors were sampled from a woman aged 55-70 years in good health.

This clonotype was seen only a few times. The CDR3, as DNA: TGTGCCATCAGTTCTGGGCGGGGGATCTACGAGCAGTACTTC. Translated: CAISSGRGIYEQYF. The chain joins TRBV10-3 to TRBJ2-4; 7 bases match TRBD2. The assigned J gene may be wrong: the sequence end matches TRBJ2-7 better. Germline CDR1 ENHRY, CDR2 SYGVKD. This CDR3 is built from 14 residues.

This chain uses TRBV28 with TRBJ2-1; TRBD2 matches at 12 bases. Germline trimming cut 6 bases from V and 2 bases from J; bases unmatched to any gene: 8. In germline, CDR1 is MDHEN, CDR2 SYDVKM. CDR3 size: 17 residues. CDR3 residues: CASSVSSGRAPYNEQFF. The CDR3, as DNA: TGTGCCAGCAGCGTCTCTAGCGGGAGGGCCCCCTACAATGAGCAGTTCTTC. The whole variable domain, filled in from reference TRBV28 and TRBJ2-1, reads DVKVTQSSRYLVKRTGEKVFLECVQDMDHENMFWYRQDPGLGLRLIYFSYDVKMKEKGDIPEGYSVSREKKERFSLILESASTNQTSMYLCASSVSSGRAPYNEQFFGPGTRLTVL.

V is TRBV3-1 and J is TRBJ2-7, with TRBD2 as a possible D gene (6 bases). Germline lookup yields CDR1 LGHDT and CDR2 YNNKEL (reference sequence). The CDR3 contains 16 residues. V was shortened by 0 bases and J by 2 bases, with 14 bases between the two germline ends. In DNA form, the CDR3 reads TGTGCCAGCAGCCAAGATCGGGCGGGGCGTACCTACGAGCAGTACTTC. Translated, it gives CASSQDRAGRTYEQYF.